The 21 T cell receptor beta chains given below trace back to one sample, sequenced in a study of OX40 agonist ivuxolimab in advanced cancers. Library prep was done by the immunoSEQ multiplex PCR assay. TCRdb took this table from immuneACCESS and kept in-frame rearrangements with V and J called. Such tables lack part of the clones; where checked against another copy, unresolved V genes explain under half of the gap, and the rest is unexplained. The table for this sample lists 60,000 or so clones; 70% to 90% of them were counted only once. Jointly, the top ten make up about 5% of the sample. The source was CD4+ or CD8+ T cells sorted from blood, collected in a trial of the OX40 agonist ivuxolimab. These receptors all stem from an adult with an advanced solid tumor such as melanoma, head and neck, liver or kidney cancer.

The chain uses TRBV7-9 and TRBJ2-1; no reliable D call. Germline V gene sequence: CDR1 SEHNR, CDR2 FQNEAQ (reference sequence). The CDR3 runs to 13 residues. V gave up 5 bases and J gave up 4 bases, with 9 bases separating them. CDR3 sequence: CASSPISYNEQFF. The CDR3 coding sequence is TGTGCCAGCAGCCCCATCAGTTACAATGAGCAGTTCTTC. The full variable domain, its missing parts supplied by reference TRBV7-9 and TRBJ2-1, is DTGVSQNPRHKITKRGQNVTFRCDPISEHNRLYWYRQTLGQGPEFLTYFQNEAQLEKSRLLSDRFSAERPKGSFSTLEIQRTEQGDSAMYLCASSPISYNEQFFGPGTRLTVL.

This chain connects TRBV7-8 to TRBJ1-1; no clear D gene. Germline-derived CDR1 and CDR2 are SGHVS and FQNEAQ. The CDR3 is made up of 11 amino acids. The V gene lost 1 base and the J gene lost 7 bases, with 4 bases spanning the gap. The CDR3 DNA reads TGTGCCAGCAGCTTAGAGAGTGAAGCTTTCTTT. Its translation is CASSLESEAFF.

This chain links TRBV15 with TRBJ2-7; 8 bases align to TRBD1. V was pared by 1 base and J by 2 bases, with 10 bases of the junction left unmatched. The germline gives CDR1 LNHNV, CDR2 YYDKDF (reference sequence). CDR3 size: 17 residues. The CDR3 loop reads CATSRATMTGVTYEQYF. The CDR3 DNA reads TGTGCCACCAGCAGAGCCACCATGACAGGGGTGACCTACGAGCAGTACTTC.

The chain employs TRBV27 and TRBJ2-2, with TRBD1 matching 7 bases. The CDR3 runs to 15 residues. Germline-derived CDR1 and CDR2 are MNHEY and SMNVEV (reference sequence). Unmatched junction bases numbered 9, after V lost 6 bases and J lost 5 bases. CDR3 DNA sequence: TGTGCCAGCAGCCCCGGATGGACAGGAACCGGGGAGCTGTTTTTT. Translated, it gives CASSPGWTGTGELFF.

The chain employs TRBV7-9 and TRBJ1-2, with unresolved D. CDR1 and CDR2 (germline): SEHNR, FQNEAQ (reference sequence). The CDR3 length is 15 residues. V dropped 1 base and J dropped 0 bases, with 9 bases sitting between them. Here the CDR3 DNA reads TGTGCCAGCAGCTTAGAGGCGAATCCTAACTATGGCTACACCTTC. Translating gives CASSLEANPNYGYTF.

The CDR3 sequence: CASRRAPYEQYF. The DNA of the CDR3 is TGTGCCAGCAGAAGGGCCCCCTACGAGCAGTACTTC. The rearrangement uses TRBV28 and TRBJ2-7; D is unresolved. CDR1 is MDHEN, CDR2 SYDVKM, per germline. V was clipped by 6 bases and J by 2 bases, with 8 bases between them. The CDR3 sequence is 12 residues long.

This clone was found a few times. This chain joins TRBV18 and TRBJ1-1, with D unclear. The CDR3 has 14 residues. The V gene's germline CDR1 is KGHSH and CDR2 LQKENI. The V end was cut by 1 base, the J end by 3 bases, with 9 bases between. In nucleotides, the CDR3 is TGTGCCAGCTCACCACGTAAAGGTTACACTGAAGCTTTCTTT. Translation: CASSPRKGYTEAFF.

V gene TRBV7-2 combines with J gene TRBJ1-2; 8 bases are a match to TRBD1. V was pared by 3 bases and J by 12 bases, with 6 bases of the junction left unmatched. CDR1 is SGHTA, CDR2 FQGNSA, per germline. CDR3 length: 12 residues. DNA of the CDR3: TGTGCCAGCAGCTTGAGGACAGGGAGGAACACCTTC. As protein: CASSLRTGRNTF.

The chain couples TRBV18 to TRBJ2-6; TRBD1 matches 7 bases. Germline V gene lookup returns CDR1 KGHSH and CDR2 LQKENI. This CDR3 has 19 residues. V lost 5 bases to trimming and J lost 2 bases; unmatched junction nucleotides: 15. CDR3 residues: CASSSIRGTLGTGANVLTF. The DNA for the CDR3 is TGTGCCAGCTCATCAATCAGGGGGACCCTAGGTACTGGGGCCAACGTCCTGACTTTC.

The rearrangement joins TRBV19 to TRBJ2-7; 10 bases agree with TRBD2. The CDR3 has 15 residues. The V gene's germline CDR1 is LNHDA and CDR2 SQIVND (reference sequence). V shed 3 bases, J shed 7 bases, and the junction held 9 bases outside the gene matches. Here the CDR3 DNA reads TGTGCCAGTAGTATCAGAGCGGGAGGGCCGACGGAGCAGTACTTC. It codes for CASSIRAGGPTEQYF.

The chain combines TRBV25-1 with TRBJ2-7; 7 positions match TRBD1. The ends lost 2 bases at V and 5 bases at J; junction bases unmatched: 6. Germline V lookup: CDR1 MGHDK, CDR2 SYGVNS. The CDR3 is made up of 14 amino acids. The CDR3: CASSERQGFDEQYF. In DNA form, the CDR3 reads TGTGCCAGCAGTGAAAGACAGGGTTTCGACGAGCAGTACTTC.

The chain has TRBV10-3 and TRBJ2-7; 7 positions agree with TRBD2. Germline-derived CDR1 and CDR2 are ENHRY and SYGVKD. The V gene end was trimmed by 0 bases and the J gene end by 4 bases; junction bases not matched to a gene: 9. This CDR3 is built from 16 residues. CDR3 protein: CAISESGGRAIYEQYF. The CDR3 coding sequence is TGTGCCATCAGTGAGTCGGGAGGGAGGGCCATATACGAGCAGTACTTC.

The V and J genes are TRBV7-8 and TRBJ2-5, with D possibly being TRBD2 (7 bases). Trimming shortened V by 3 bases and J by 3 bases, and 17 bases separated the two germline ends. This CDR3 has 16 amino acids. CDR1 and CDR2 from the germline V gene are SGHVS and FQNEAQ. CDR3 coding DNA: TGTGCCAGCAGCTTTAGCGGGTGGGGGCAAGAAGAGACCCAGTACTTC. Residues: CASSFSGWGQEETQYF.

The chain is built from TRBV6-1 and TRBJ1-5, with 11 bases lining up with TRBD1. V dropped 7 bases and J dropped 9; count of bases not matched to a gene: 11. In germline, CDR1 is MNHNS, CDR2 SASEGT. This CDR3 is 15 amino acids long. This CDR3 is CASNSGQGAIRPQHF. The CDR3 DNA is TGTGCCAGCAATTCCGGACAGGGGGCGATAAGGCCCCAGCATTTT.

The gene calls are TRBV19 and TRBJ2-5; D possibly corresponds to TRBD2 (6 bases). CDR1 is LNHDA and CDR2 is SQIVND in the germline V gene (reference sequence). The CDR3 consists of 16 residues. The germline V and J ends were trimmed by 4 bases and 2 bases, with 17 bases remaining between them. The CDR3 sequence: CASSRPGLSAQETQYF. CDR3 in DNA: TGTGCCAGTAGTAGACCGGGACTTTCAGCTCAAGAGACCCAGTACTTC. Full variable domain (outside the CDR3, taken from reference TRBV19 and TRBJ2-5): DGGITQSPKYLFRKEGQNVTLSCEQNLNHDAMYWYRQDPGQGLRLIYYSQIVNDFQKGDIAEGYSVSREKKESFPLTVTSAQKNPTAFYLCASSRPGLSAQETQYFGPGTRLLVL.

The V gene is TRBV7-2, the J gene TRBJ1-5; perhaps TRBD1 as D (6 bases). Trimming removed 4 bases from V and 3 bases from J, with 10 bases in between. CDR3 length: 14 amino acids. Per the germline V gene, CDR1 is SGHTA and CDR2 is FQGNSA. The chain's CDR3 is CASSSRDINQPQHF. DNA of the CDR3: TGTGCCAGCAGCTCCCGGGACATCAATCAGCCCCAGCATTTT.

V and J are TRBV7-5 and TRBJ1-5; the table's D call, TRBD1, was not checked against the DNA. TRBV7-5 is a known pseudogene. This CDR3 spans 13 amino acids. DNA for the CDR3: TGTGCCAGCAGCCAACAGAACAATCAGCCCCAGCATTTT. It yields the protein CASSQQNNQPQHF.

This chain connects TRBV27 to TRBJ1-5; D is ambiguous. In germline, CDR1 is MNHEY, CDR2 SMNVEV (reference sequence). Trimming shortened V by 2 bases and J by 6 bases, and 8 bases separated the two germline ends. CDR3 length: 13 amino acids. Written as DNA, the CDR3 is TGTGCCAGCAGTTTAGGCTATAGTCAGCCCCAGCATTTT. The encoded protein is CASSLGYSQPQHF.

This chain joins TRBV4-2 and TRBJ1-2; 7 bases match TRBD1. The CDR3 has 16 residues. The germline CDR1 and CDR2 sequences are LGHNA and YNFKEQ. The V segment lost 0 bases and the J segment 4 bases; nucleotides outside the gene matches: 8. CDR3 residues: CASSQDLGGSFYGYTF. As DNA, the CDR3 is TGTGCCAGCAGCCAAGATCTAGGGGGCAGCTTCTATGGCTACACCTTC.

The chain combines TRBV18 with TRBJ1-4; a possible D gene is TRBD1 (5 bases). V lost 3 bases to trimming and J lost 4 bases, with 15 bases between them. The germline gives CDR1 KGHSH, CDR2 LQKENI. The CDR3 is 16 amino acids. As DNA, the CDR3 is TGTGCCAGCTCACCGCAACGGGACGGTGATAATGAAAAACTGTTTTTT. Protein: CASSPQRDGDNEKLFF.

V usage is TRBV6-6 and J usage is TRBJ2-5, with TRBD1 matching 8 bases. The CDR3 sequence is 11 residues long. Germline lookup yields CDR1 MNHNY and CDR2 SVGAGI (reference sequence). V dropped 10 bases and J dropped 5; count of bases not matched to a gene: 3. The CDR3 is CATTGVETQYF. The CDR3 DNA reads as TGTGCCACGACAGGGGTCGAGACCCAGTACTTC.